The 24 T cell receptor beta chains below come from one sample, sequenced in a study of OX40 agonist ivuxolimab in advanced cancers. The library was made by the immunoSEQ multiplex PCR assay. TCRdb obtained this table from immuneACCESS and retained in-frame rearrangements with V and J assigned. These tables miss some clones; where compared with another copy, unresolved V genes account for less than half of the shortfall, and the remainder is unexplained. Recorded for this sample are 60,000 to 100,000 clones; 87% of them occurred a single time. Over 0.2% of the sample lies in the top ten. The material was CD4+ or CD8+ T cells sorted from blood, obtained in a trial of the OX40 agonist ivuxolimab. The origin of the receptors is an adult with an advanced solid tumor such as melanoma, head and neck, liver or kidney cancer.

This sequence joins TRBV5-6 and TRBJ1-1; 8 nucleotides agree with TRBD1. V shed 4 bases, J shed 7 bases, and the junction held 12 bases outside the gene matches. The CDR3 contains 15 residues. Germline V gene data show CDR1 as SGHDT and CDR2 as YYEEEE. The CDR3 nucleotides are TGTGCCAGCAGCATTCAGGACAGGGTAAAGGTTGAAGCTTTCTTT. Its translation is CASSIQDRVKVEAFF.

This clone came up once. The J gene is TRBJ2-7, the V gene TRBV2; a weak D match, TRBD1 (6 bases). The V end was cut by 6 bases, the J end by 0 bases, with 9 bases between. The V gene's germline CDR1 is SNHLY and CDR2 FYNNEI. The CDR3 covers 13 residues. The CDR3 nucleotides are TGTGCCAGCAGGGACAGCCACTCCTACGAGCAGTACTTC. Translated: CASRDSHSYEQYF.

This rearrangement joins TRBV28 to TRBJ2-1; no clear D gene. V lost 5 bases and J lost 1, with 15 bases in between. Germline V gene data show CDR1 as MDHEN and CDR2 as SYDVKM. The CDR3 is made up of 16 amino acids. CDR3 in DNA: TGTGCCAGCAGTCCCATGAGCCTCCGTTCCTACAATGAGCAGTTCTTC. Amino acids: CASSPMSLRSYNEQFF.

The chain uses TRBV28 and TRBJ2-5, with 9 bases aligning to TRBD1. Trimming cost V 5 bases and J 5 bases; bases outside gene matches: 6. The CDR3 totals 14 residues. Looked up from germline, CDR1 is MDHEN and CDR2 is SYDVKM. For the CDR3, the DNA is TGTGCCAGCAGTACCTGGACAGGGGTTGAGACCCAGTACTTC. Its translation is CASSTWTGVETQYF.

The J gene is TRBJ2-1, the V gene TRBV7-9; 8 positions agree with TRBD2. This CDR3 comprises 14 residues. Germline CDR1 and CDR2: SEHNR and FQNEAQ (reference sequence). The V gene end was trimmed by 9 bases and the J gene end by 4 bases; junction bases not matched to a gene: 8. The CDR3 protein is CASTSGSGYNEQFF. Here the CDR3 DNA reads TGTGCCAGTACGAGCGGGAGTGGATACAATGAGCAGTTCTTC.

This clone rates as medium-sized. The genes are TRBV19 and TRBJ2-7; 10 nucleotides match TRBD1. The germline V gene has CDR1 LNHDA and CDR2 SQIVND (reference sequence). CDR3 length equals 13 residues. The junction had 2 bases not matched to a gene; V was cut back by 4 bases and J by 5 bases. The CDR3 loop reads CASSRDRGNEQYF. The DNA for the CDR3 is TGTGCCAGTAGTAGGGACAGGGGAAACGAGCAGTACTTC.

This clone was observed once. This chain connects TRBV5-1 to TRBJ2-5, with 8 bases identical to TRBD1. Germline trimming cut 1 base from V and 5 bases from J; bases unmatched to any gene: 7. Germline V lookup: CDR1 SGHRS, CDR2 YFSETQ. The CDR3 has 15 residues. This chain's CDR3 is CASSLQGARLETQYF. The CDR3 nucleotides read TGCGCCAGCAGCTTGCAGGGGGCGAGGTTGGAGACCCAGTACTTC.

V gene TRBV4-3 combines with J gene TRBJ2-1; no reliable D call. CDR1 is LGHNA, CDR2 YSLEER, per germline. The CDR3 sequence is 15 residues long. The ends were cut back, 0 bases at V and 13 bases at J, with 19 bases in the middle. The CDR3 is CASSQETDPRVGQFF. The CDR3 DNA follows: TGCGCCAGCAGCCAAGAAACGGACCCCCGGGTCGGACAGTTCTTC.

This chain uses TRBV28 with TRBJ2-7, with 11 nucleotides matching TRBD2. In germline, CDR1 is MDHEN, CDR2 SYDVKM. The CDR3 has 16 amino acids. With V trimmed by 5 bases and J by 3 bases, 9 bases remained unmatched. CDR3 amino acids: CASSQLAGGPLYEQYF. CDR3 nucleotides: TGTGCCAGCAGTCAGTTAGCGGGAGGGCCCCTCTACGAGCAGTACTTC.

V usage is TRBV5-1 and J usage is TRBJ2-5; no firm D call. In germline, CDR1 is SGHRS, CDR2 YFSETQ. V shed 5 bases and J shed 5 bases, with 7 bases lying between them. The CDR3 is made up of 11 amino acids. CDR3 sequence: CASRIQETQYF. The CDR3 DNA reads as TGCGCCAGCAGAATACAGGAGACCCAGTACTTC. The full variable domain, in which reference TRBV5-1 and TRBJ2-5 provide the parts outside the CDR3, is KAGVTQTPRYLIKTRGQQVTLSCSPISGHRSVSWYQQTPGQGLQFLFEYFSETQRNKGNFPGRFSGRQFSNSRSEMNVSTLELGDSALYLCASRIQETQYFGPGTRLLVL.

This chain connects TRBV7-9 to TRBJ1-1; tentative D call: TRBD1 (6 bases). Germline V gene data show CDR1 as SEHNR and CDR2 as FQNEAQ (reference sequence). Trimming removed 5 bases from V and 0 bases from J, with 16 bases in between. The CDR3 has 16 residues. Written as DNA, the CDR3 is TGTGCCAGCAGCCCAAGGGGGGGACCCCTGAACACTGAAGCTTTCTTT. The encoded protein is CASSPRGGPLNTEAFF.

The chain combines TRBV10-3 with TRBJ2-7; D tentatively fits TRBD1 or TRBD2 (5 bases each). Trimming removed 2 bases from V and 5 bases from J, with 19 bases in between. Looked up from germline, CDR1 is ENHRY and CDR2 is SYGVKD. The CDR3 sequence is 16 residues long. The CDR3 DNA reads TGTGCCATCAGTGAGCCTACACGGGGCCCCCTGAACGAGCAGTACTTC. This gives the protein CAISEPTRGPLNEQYF.

There are a few counts of this clone. The CDR3 DNA reads as TGTGCCAGCAGCGCTTTCCCCGACTACGAGCAGTACTTC. Protein: CASSAFPDYEQYF. The chain uses TRBV5-6 and TRBJ2-7; D gene uncertain. Germline V gene lookup returns CDR1 SGHDT and CDR2 YYEEEE. The CDR3 contains 13 residues. V lost 4 bases and J 3 bases, leaving 11 bases between the germline ends.

This chain connects TRBV7-9 to TRBJ2-1, with 11 positions matching TRBD2. The CDR3 has 13 residues. The germline gives CDR1 SEHNR, CDR2 FQNEAQ (reference sequence). Trimming took 2 bases from V and 15 from J; bases not matched to a gene: 6. CDR3 sequence reads: CASSLTSGSSPFF. The CDR3 DNA reads TGTGCCAGCAGCTTAACTAGCGGGAGTTCCCCGTTCTTC.

The V gene is TRBV10-1, the J gene TRBJ2-2, with no clear D. From germline, CDR1 is WNHNN and CDR2 SYGVQD (reference sequence). Trimming left V 3 bases short and J 1 base short, with 3 bases between. The CDR3 is 13 residues long. CDR3: CASSDRNTGELFF. The DNA for the CDR3 is TGCGCCAGCAGTGATAGGAACACCGGGGAGCTGTTTTTT.

Details on this clone: The same CDR3 arises from other DNA sequences in this sample as well. This chain joins TRBV19 and TRBJ2-6; TRBD1 aligns across 10 bases. The V gene's germline CDR1 is LNHDA and CDR2 SQIVND (reference sequence). With V trimmed by 5 bases and J by 3 bases, 4 bases remained unmatched. This CDR3 spans 16 amino acids. This CDR3 reads CASSRQGAGGANVLTF. The CDR3 DNA reads as TGTGCCAGTAGTCGACAGGGGGCCGGTGGGGCCAACGTCCTGACTTTC. Drawing the rest from reference TRBV19 and TRBJ2-6, the complete variable domain is DGGITQSPKYLFRKEGQNVTLSCEQNLNHDAMYWYRQDPGQGLRLIYYSQIVNDFQKGDIAEGYSVSREKKESFPLTVTSAQKNPTAFYLCASSRQGAGGANVLTFGAGSRLTVL.

The V and J genes are TRBV7-9 and TRBJ2-2; D is ambiguous. The CDR3 totals 14 residues. The germline V gene has CDR1 SEHNR and CDR2 FQNEAQ (reference sequence). With 1 base removed from V and 4 bases from J, the gap between germline ends came to 7 bases. CDR3: CASSLVQSTGELFF. The CDR3 coding sequence is TGTGCCAGCAGCTTAGTACAATCCACCGGGGAGCTGTTTTTT.

The chain joins TRBV25-1 to TRBJ2-7, with TRBD2 matching over 12 bases. The CDR3 has 16 amino acids. Per germline, CDR1 MGHDK and CDR2 SYGVNS. After removal of 6 bases from V and 0 bases from J, the junction contained 6 bases not matched to a gene. The CDR3 spells CASRASGRESSYEQYF. The CDR3, as DNA: TGTGCCAGCAGGGCTAGCGGGAGGGAGAGCTCCTACGAGCAGTACTTC.

The V gene is TRBV29-1, the J gene TRBJ1-3; weak D call: TRBD1 (5 bases). CDR1 is SQVTM, CDR2 ANQGSEA, per germline. The V gene lost 7 bases and the J gene lost 1 base, with 14 bases spanning the gap. The CDR3 runs to 14 residues. As DNA, the CDR3 is TGCAGCGCTGGGGGGGGGAAATCTGGAAACACCATATATTTT. Translation: CSAGGGKSGNTIYF.

This chain uses TRBV6-5 with TRBJ1-2; 7 nucleotides line up with TRBD1. Germline loops: CDR1 MNHEY, CDR2 SVGAGI. CDR3 size: 14 residues. Unmatched junction bases numbered 11, after V lost 6 bases and J lost 7 bases. The DNA for the CDR3 is TGTGCCAGCAGCCCTCTAAAGGGGGCGCTTGGCTACACCTTC. Its protein is CASSPLKGALGYTF.

This clone has only one observation. The chain links TRBV5-1 to TRBJ2-2, with 7 bases lining up with TRBD2. The germline V gene encodes CDR1 SGHRS and CDR2 YFSETQ. The junction had 6 bases not matched to a gene; V was cut back by 1 base and J by 3 bases. CDR3 size: 16 residues. CDR3 coding DNA: TGCGCCAGCAGCTTGTGGGGCGGGAGCGACACCGGGGAGCTGTTTTTT. Translating it yields CASSLWGGSDTGELFF.

The V and J genes are TRBV11-2 and TRBJ2-5; D is undetermined. Germline V gives CDR1 SGHAT, CDR2 FQNNGV. The CDR3 has 12 amino acids. The germline V and J ends were trimmed by 1 base and 4 bases, with 4 bases remaining between them. The chain's CDR3 is CASSLVRETQYF. The CDR3 bases are TGTGCCAGCAGCTTAGTTCGAGAGACCCAGTACTTC.

The CDR3 nucleotides read TGCAGCCTGTCTGGGACAGGCTCCACGAAGCAGTTCTTC. It is translated as CSLSGTGSTKQFF. The rearrangement joins TRBV29-1 to TRBJ2-1; 8 bases are shared with TRBD1. Losses at the gene ends were 8 bases for V and 11 bases for J; bases not matched to a gene: 14. The CDR3 runs 13 residues. Germline lookup yields CDR1 SQVTM and CDR2 ANQGSEA.

The genes are TRBV19 and TRBJ1-1, with D possibly TRBD1 on 6 matching bases. V was trimmed by 9 bases and J by 7 bases, leaving 12 bases between them. CDR1 is LNHDA, CDR2 SQIVND, per germline (reference sequence). The CDR3 is made up of 11 amino acids. In DNA form, the CDR3 reads TGTGCCAGCATCGGACAGATTGAAGCTTTCTTT. Translation gives CASIGQIEAFF.